This T cell receptor beta chain comes out of a study of post-analysis software for immune sequencing data. Whole-study context: Patients with relapsing-remitting, secondary progressive and progressive-relapsing multiple sclerosis courses were all represented. Study-wide results and caveats: A significant reduction in normalized Chao1 diversity was observed in multiple sclerosis patients versus controls. Patients had higher frequencies than controls of about five TRBV segments, including TRBV5-6, TRBV5-1 and TRBV20-1.

Unique molecular identifiers were built into the TCR beta cDNA libraries. Starting from approximately 1 to 10 million T cells, the study yielded a few hundred thousand cDNA molecules. One entry per CDR3 protein, called by TCRdb with MiXCR from the PCR reads. There are about 540,000 distinct CDR3 sequences in the sample; roughly 34% occur only once, and about 5.6% lies in the top ten. For this clonotype: Its cognate antigen is unknown.

Germline loops: CDR1 LGHDT, CDR2 YNNKEL (reference sequence). CDR3 length equals 15 residues. V was shortened by 0 bases and J by 5 bases, with 14 bases between the two germline ends. The V call is TRBV3-1, the J call TRBJ2-7; D tentatively reads TRBD1 or TRBD2 (5 bases each). Sequenced material: blood. The sequence came from a girl between 2 and 17 years old with multiple sclerosis. The CDR3 is CASSQDGGPGNEQYF. CDR3 bases: TGTGCCAGCAGCCAAGATGGGGGACCTGGGAACGAGCAGTACTTC.